This entry concerns a single TCR beta chain. Its cognate antigen is unknown. Each donor's status was that of a healthy bone marrow donor. The record originates from a study of cytomegalovirus exposure and HLA in healthy donors. Whole-study results and caveats: Reportedly, TCR beta sequences accurately predicted HLA-A and HLA-B alleles in most subjects. Later work found that TCR association rates differed between HLA loci; DRB1 had the most and HLA-C the fewest.

The PCR made use of 60 Vbeta and 13 Jbeta primers. The method was immunoSEQ multiplex PCR; TCRdb's version includes in-frame clones alone and lacks a portion of them. The sample gives around 99,000 clones, over 65% of which show up once; 3.4% is in the top ten. This receptor was identified in a man aged 35-49 years in good health and CMV-seronegative. The sequenced sample was PBMCs.

The CDR3 region is CASSVESGTAQYF. The CDR3 coding sequence is TGTGCCAGCAGCGTAGAATCCGGGACTGCGCAGTATTTT. The chain employs TRBV9 and TRBJ2-3; tentative D call: TRBD2 (6 bases). Trimming left V 0 bases short and J 10 bases short, with 12 bases between. Germline V gene data show CDR1 as SGDLS and CDR2 as YYNGEE. There are 13 residues in the CDR3.